This T cell receptor beta chain was recovered during a study of blood T cell repertoires in COVID-19. On the study more broadly: Whether acute or convalescent, the COVID-19 samples came from the United States, Italy and Spain.

CDR3 size: 15 residues. CDR1 SGHTA and CDR2 FQGNSA come from the germline V gene. The trim removed 3 bases at V and 12 bases at J, leaving 5 bases unmatched. Seattle enrolled patients during active infection and tracked them longitudinally. In the original processing: Estimation of nucleated cell counts relied on the amplification of reference gene primers. Profiled with immunoSEQ multiplex PCR; TCRdb holds only in-frame clones, not every one. That table gives V, J and clone size, and the DNA gave D and trimming. The sample records 200,000 or so clones, about 93% being singletons. Sequenced material: peripheral blood. This TCR derives from a man aged 55-75 years with COVID-19, enrolled during active disease. The chain carries TRBV7-2 and TRBJ2-1; TRBD2 agrees at 16 bases. The CDR3: CASSLGLAGGPRQFF. DNA of the CDR3: TGTGCCAGCAGCTTGGGACTAGCGGGAGGGCCAAGGCAGTTCTTC. The whole variable domain, remainder taken from reference TRBV7-2 and TRBJ2-1, is GAGVSQSPSNKVTEKGKDVELRCDPISGHTALYWYRQSLGQGLEFLIYFQGNSAPDKSGLPSDRFSAERTGGSVSTLTIQRTQQEDSAVYLCASSLGLAGGPRQFFGPGTRLTVL.